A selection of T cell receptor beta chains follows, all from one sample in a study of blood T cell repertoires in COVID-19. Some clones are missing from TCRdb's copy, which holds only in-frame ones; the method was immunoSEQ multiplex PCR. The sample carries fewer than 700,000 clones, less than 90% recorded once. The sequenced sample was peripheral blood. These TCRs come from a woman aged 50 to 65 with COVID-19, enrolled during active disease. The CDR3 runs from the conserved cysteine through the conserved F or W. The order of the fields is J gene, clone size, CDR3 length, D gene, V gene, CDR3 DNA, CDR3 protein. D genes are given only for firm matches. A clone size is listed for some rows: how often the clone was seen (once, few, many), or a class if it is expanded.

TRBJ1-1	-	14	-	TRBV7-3	TGTGCCAGCAGCCCCCAGGGTTTTCGCACTGAAGCTTTCTTT	CASSPQGFRTEAFF
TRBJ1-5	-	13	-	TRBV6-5	TGTGCCAGCAGTTACTCTGCGGATCAGCCCCAGCATTTT	CASSYSADQPQHF
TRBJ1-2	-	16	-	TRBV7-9	TGTGCCAGCAGCTTAGGCGGGGCCCCTAGTAACTATGGCTACACCTTC	CASSLGGAPSNYGYTF
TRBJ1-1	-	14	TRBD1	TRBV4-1	TGCGCCAGCAGACGCGACAGGGCGAACACTGAAGCTTTCTTT	CASRRDRANTEAFF
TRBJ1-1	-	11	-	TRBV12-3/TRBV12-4	TGTGCCAGCACCGTGTACACTGAAGCTTTCTTT	CASTVYTEAFF
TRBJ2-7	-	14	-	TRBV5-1	TGCGCCAGCAGCTTGTCACTGGAGGCCTACGAGCAGTACTTC	CASSLSLEAYEQYF
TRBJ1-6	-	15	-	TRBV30	TGTGCCTGGACCATAGGCAGGGTAGCTAATTCACCCCTCCACTTT	CAWTIGRVANSPLHF
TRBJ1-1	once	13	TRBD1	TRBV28	TGTGCCAGCATCCAAACAGGGGGCACTGAAGCTTTCTTT	CASIQTGGTEAFF
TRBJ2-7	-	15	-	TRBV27	TGTGCCAGCAGCCCCAGACTAGACGTCTCCTACGAGCAGTACTTC	CASSPRLDVSYEQYF
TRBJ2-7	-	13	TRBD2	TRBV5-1	TGCGCCAGCAGCGGGGACTACTCCTACGAGCAGTACTTC	CASSGDYSYEQYF
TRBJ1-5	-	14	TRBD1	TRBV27	TGTGCCAGCAGTTCGAGCGGACAGGGCCAGCCCCAGCATTTT	CASSSSGQGQPQHF
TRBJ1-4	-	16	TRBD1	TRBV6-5	TGTGCCAGCAGTTACTCCAGACAGGGAGGTAATGAAAAACTGTTTTTT	CASSYSRQGGNEKLFF
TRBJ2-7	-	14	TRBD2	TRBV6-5	TGTGCCAGCAGTTACGCGGGGGAGGGCGGGGAGCAGTACTTC	CASSYAGEGGEQYF
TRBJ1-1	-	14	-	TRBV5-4	TGTGCCAGCAGCTTGGGTTCAGGAGGCTCTGAAGCTTTCTTT	CASSLGSGGSEAFF
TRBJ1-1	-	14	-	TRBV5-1	TGCGCCAGCAGCTTCGAGGGTTCGAACACTGAAGCTTTCTTT	CASSFEGSNTEAFF
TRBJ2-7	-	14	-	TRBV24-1	TGTGCCACCAGCCGCCTGACAGCTTCCTACGAGCAGTACTTC	CATSRLTASYEQYF
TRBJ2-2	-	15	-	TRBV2	TGTGCCGCTCACCGGGGTGACAAGAACACCGGGGAGCTGTTTTTT	CAAHRGDKNTGELFF
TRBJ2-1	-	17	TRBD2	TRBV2	TGTGCCAGCAACCGAAGGGCTAGCGGGGGGGCGGAAGGTGAGCAGTTCTTC	CASNRRASGGAEGEQFF
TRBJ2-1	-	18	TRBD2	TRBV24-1	TGTGCCACCAGTGATTCTGGGACTAGCGGGGGGGCCAACAATGAGCAGTTCTTC	CATSDSGTSGGANNEQFF
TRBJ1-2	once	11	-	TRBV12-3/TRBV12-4	TGTGCCAGCAGTTCAGGGTCTGGCTACACCTTC	CASSSGSGYTF
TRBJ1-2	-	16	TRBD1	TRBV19	TGTGCCAGTAGTATCTGGGAGTCAGGGGGCGCCAATGGCTACACCTTC	CASSIWESGGANGYTF
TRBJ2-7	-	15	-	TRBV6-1	TGTGCCAGCAGTGAGCAACTCCACCGATCCTACGAGCAGTACTTC	CASSEQLHRSYEQYF
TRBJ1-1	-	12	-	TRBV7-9	TGTGCCAGCAGCTCCAAGAACACTGAAGCTTTCTTT	CASSSKNTEAFF
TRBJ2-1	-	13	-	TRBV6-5	TGTGCCAGCAGTTCAAGGGGAGGTGGTGAGCAGTTCTTC	CASSSRGGGEQFF
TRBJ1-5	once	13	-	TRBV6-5	TGTGCCACCGGGAGAGGGCGGGATCAGCCCCAGCATTTT	CATGRGRDQPQHF
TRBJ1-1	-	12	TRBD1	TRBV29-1	TGCAGCGTTGAAGGGACAGGGGCTGAAGCTTTCTTT	CSVEGTGAEAFF
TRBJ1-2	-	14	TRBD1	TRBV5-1	TGCGCCAGCAGCCTGTCGACAGGGGATACTGGCTACACCTTC	CASSLSTGDTGYTF
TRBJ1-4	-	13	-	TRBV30	TGTGCCTGGAGTGAGTTAGGAGGGGAAAAACTGTTTTTT	CAWSELGGEKLFF
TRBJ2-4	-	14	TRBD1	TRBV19	TGTGCCAGTAGTGTGGACAGGGTTGTTGGCATTCAGTACTTC	CASSVDRVVGIQYF
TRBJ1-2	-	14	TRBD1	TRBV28	TGTGCCAGCAGCCGAACAGGGGTTGGCTATGGCTACACCTTC	CASSRTGVGYGYTF
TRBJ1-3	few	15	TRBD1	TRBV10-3	TGTGCCATCAGCTACACAGGGGACTCTGGAAACACCATATATTTT	CAISYTGDSGNTIYF
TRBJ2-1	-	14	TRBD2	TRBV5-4	TGTGCCAGCAGCTTGCGGCTAGCGGGGATCCAGCAGTTCTTC	CASSLRLAGIQQFF
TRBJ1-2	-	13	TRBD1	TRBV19	TGTGCCAGTACCCCCGACAGGGTGAGTGGCTACACCTTC	CASTPDRVSGYTF
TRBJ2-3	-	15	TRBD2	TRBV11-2	TGTGCCAGCAGCTCGAGCGGGGTCCCCACAGATACGCAGTATTTT	CASSSSGVPTDTQYF
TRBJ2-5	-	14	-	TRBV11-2	TGTGCCAGCAACGTTAACAGGGTCGGGGAGACCCAGTACTTC	CASNVNRVGETQYF
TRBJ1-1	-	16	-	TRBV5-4	TGTGCCAGCAGCTCCTCTCGGCGGGGAATGAACACTGAAGCTTTCTTT	CASSSSRRGMNTEAFF
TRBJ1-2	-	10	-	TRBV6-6	TGTGCCAGCAGTTACCCCCTGTACACCTTC	CASSYPLYTF
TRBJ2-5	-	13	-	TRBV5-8	TGTGCCAGCAGCCCATTCAGCGATCTGGCCCAGTACTTC	CASSPFSDLAQYF
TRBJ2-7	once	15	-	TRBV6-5	TGTGCCAGCAGTTACTCGAACGGGGGAGGCTACGAGCAGTACTTC	CASSYSNGGGYEQYF